This T cell receptor (beta chain) was sequenced during a study of blood T cells in healthy people across ages. Comment on this clonotype: The antigen is undetermined.

Combining a sample-barcoded 5' primer with a J-beta primer mix, a second PCR ran for roughly 7 to 12 cycles. TCRdb analysed the 5' RACE reads with MiXCR anew, one entry per CDR3 protein. The data contain about 1.4 million distinct CDR3 sequences, 59% of them singletons. Overall study findings and caveats: For the donors, CMV status was unknown and possibly confounded expanded clonotype changes. A strong correlation was found between TCR beta diversity and the percentage of naive T cells.

Individuals who donated were healthy Caucasians from Russia aged roughly 6 to 100. CDR1 is MGHRA, CDR2 YSYEKL, per germline. This CDR3 has 16 amino acids. With V trimmed by 2 bases and J by 3 bases, 3 bases remained unmatched. The sample consisted of blood. The clonotype originates from a man between 18 and 35 years old in good health. The J gene is TRBJ2-2, the V gene TRBV4-1, with TRBD1 matching 10 bases. Here the CDR3 DNA reads TGCGCCAGCAGCCAAACCGGACAGGGGGACACCGGGGAGCTGTTTTTT. It translates to CASSQTGQGDTGELFF.